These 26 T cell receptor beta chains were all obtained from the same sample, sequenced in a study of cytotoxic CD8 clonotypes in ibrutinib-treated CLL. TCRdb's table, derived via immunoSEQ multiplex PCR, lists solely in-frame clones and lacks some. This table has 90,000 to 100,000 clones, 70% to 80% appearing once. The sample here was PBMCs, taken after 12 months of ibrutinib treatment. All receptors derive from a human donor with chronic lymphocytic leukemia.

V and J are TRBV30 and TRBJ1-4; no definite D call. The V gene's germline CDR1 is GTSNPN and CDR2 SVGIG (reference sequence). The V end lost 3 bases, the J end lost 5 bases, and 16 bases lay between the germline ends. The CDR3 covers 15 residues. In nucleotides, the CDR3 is TGTGCCTGGAGCGCCTTCGTAACGGAGAATGAAAAACTGTTTTTT. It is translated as CAWSAFVTENEKLFF.

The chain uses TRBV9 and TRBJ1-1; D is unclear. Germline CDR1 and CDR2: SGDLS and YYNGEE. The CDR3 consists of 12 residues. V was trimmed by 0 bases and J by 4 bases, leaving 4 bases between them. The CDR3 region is CASSVGITEAFF. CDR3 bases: TGTGCCAGCAGCGTAGGAATCACTGAAGCTTTCTTT.

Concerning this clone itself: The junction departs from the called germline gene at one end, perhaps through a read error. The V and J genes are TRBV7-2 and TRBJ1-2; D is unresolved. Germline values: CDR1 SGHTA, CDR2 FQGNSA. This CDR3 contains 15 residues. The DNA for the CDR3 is TGTGCCAGCAGCGTAGCGATGACGGGTTCCTATGGCTACACCTTC. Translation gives CASSVAMTGSYGYTF.

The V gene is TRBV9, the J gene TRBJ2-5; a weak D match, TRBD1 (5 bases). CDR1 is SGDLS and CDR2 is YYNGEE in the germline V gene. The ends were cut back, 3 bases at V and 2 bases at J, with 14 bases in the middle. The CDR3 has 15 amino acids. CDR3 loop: CASSADGHLQETQYF. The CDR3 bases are TGTGCCAGCAGCGCCGACGGACACCTGCAAGAGACCCAGTACTTC.

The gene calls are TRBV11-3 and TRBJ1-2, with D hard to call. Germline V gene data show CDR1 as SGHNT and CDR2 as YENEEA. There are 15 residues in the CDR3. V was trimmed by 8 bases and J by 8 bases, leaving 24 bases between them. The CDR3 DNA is TGTGCCAGCGCCCACGGCCCTCCCTCGGCCGACGGCTACACCTTC. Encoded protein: CASAHGPPSADGYTF.

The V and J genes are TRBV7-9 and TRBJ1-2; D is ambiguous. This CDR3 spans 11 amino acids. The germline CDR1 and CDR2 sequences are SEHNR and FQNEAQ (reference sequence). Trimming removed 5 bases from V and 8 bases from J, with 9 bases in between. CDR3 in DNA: TGTGCCAGCAGCGTGGGCCGAGGCTACACCTTC. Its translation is CASSVGRGYTF.

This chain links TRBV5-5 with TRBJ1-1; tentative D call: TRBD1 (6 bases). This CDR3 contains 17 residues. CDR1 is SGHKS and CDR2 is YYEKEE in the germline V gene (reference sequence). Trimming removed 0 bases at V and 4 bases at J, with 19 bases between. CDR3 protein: CASSLVRQTRGVTEAFF. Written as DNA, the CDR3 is TGTGCCAGCAGCTTGGTCCGACAGACAAGGGGGGTCACTGAAGCTTTCTTT.

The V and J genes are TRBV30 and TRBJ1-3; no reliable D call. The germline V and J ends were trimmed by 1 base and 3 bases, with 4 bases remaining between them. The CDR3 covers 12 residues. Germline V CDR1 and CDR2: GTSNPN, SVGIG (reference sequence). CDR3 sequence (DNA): TGTGCCTGGAGTGGGGTTGGAAACACCATATATTTT. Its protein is CAWSGVGNTIYF.

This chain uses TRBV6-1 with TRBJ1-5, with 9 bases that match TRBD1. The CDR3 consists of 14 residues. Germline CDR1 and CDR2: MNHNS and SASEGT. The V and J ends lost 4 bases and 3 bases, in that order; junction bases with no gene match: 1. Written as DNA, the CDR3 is TGTGCCAGCAGTGTACAGGGGGCCAATCAGCCCCAGCATTTT. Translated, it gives CASSVQGANQPQHF.

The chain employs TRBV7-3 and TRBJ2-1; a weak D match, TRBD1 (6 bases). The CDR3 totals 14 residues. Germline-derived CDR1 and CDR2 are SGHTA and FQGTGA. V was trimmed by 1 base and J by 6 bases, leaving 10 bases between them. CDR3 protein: CASSLNGRGNEQFF. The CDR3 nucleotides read TGTGCCAGCAGCTTAAACGGCAGGGGCAATGAGCAGTTCTTC.

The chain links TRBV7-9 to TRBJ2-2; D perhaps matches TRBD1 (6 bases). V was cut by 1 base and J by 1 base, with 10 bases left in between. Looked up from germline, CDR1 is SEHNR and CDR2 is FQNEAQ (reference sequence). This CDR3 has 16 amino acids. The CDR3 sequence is CASSLEGTRNTGELFF. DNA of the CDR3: TGTGCCAGCAGCTTAGAGGGGACAAGGAACACCGGGGAGCTGTTTTTT.

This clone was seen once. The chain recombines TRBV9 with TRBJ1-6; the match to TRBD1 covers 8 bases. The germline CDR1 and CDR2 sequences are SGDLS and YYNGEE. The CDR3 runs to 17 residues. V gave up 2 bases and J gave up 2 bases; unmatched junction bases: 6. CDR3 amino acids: CASSVGQGSAYNSPLHF. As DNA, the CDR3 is TGTGCCAGCAGCGTCGGACAGGGAAGCGCCTATAATTCACCCCTCCACTTT.

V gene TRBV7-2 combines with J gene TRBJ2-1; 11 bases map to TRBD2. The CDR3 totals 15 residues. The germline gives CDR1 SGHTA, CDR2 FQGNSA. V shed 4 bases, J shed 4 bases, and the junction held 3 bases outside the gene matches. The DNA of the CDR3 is TGTGCCAGCAGCTATAGCGGGGGGGAGTACAATGAGCAGTTCTTC. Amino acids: CASSYSGGEYNEQFF.

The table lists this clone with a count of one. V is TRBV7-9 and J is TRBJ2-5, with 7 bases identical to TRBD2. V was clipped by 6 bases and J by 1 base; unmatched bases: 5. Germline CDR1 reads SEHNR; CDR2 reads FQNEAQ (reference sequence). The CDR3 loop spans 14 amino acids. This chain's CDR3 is CASSIGGVQETQYF. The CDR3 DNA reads TGTGCCAGCAGTATTGGGGGGGTCCAAGAGACCCAGTACTTC.

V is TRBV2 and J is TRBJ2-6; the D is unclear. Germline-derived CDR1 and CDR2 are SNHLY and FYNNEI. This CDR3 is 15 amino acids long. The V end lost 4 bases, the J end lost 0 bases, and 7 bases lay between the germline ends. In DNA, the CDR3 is TGTGCCAGCAGTGCCAGATCCTCTGGGGCCAACGTCCTGACTTTC. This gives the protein CASSARSSGANVLTF.

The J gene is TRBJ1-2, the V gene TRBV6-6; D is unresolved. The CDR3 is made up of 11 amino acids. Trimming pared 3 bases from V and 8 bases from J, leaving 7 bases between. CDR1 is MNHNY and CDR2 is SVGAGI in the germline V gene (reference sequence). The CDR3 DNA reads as TGTGCCAGCAGTTATAATGAAGGCTACACCTTC. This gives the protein CASSYNEGYTF.

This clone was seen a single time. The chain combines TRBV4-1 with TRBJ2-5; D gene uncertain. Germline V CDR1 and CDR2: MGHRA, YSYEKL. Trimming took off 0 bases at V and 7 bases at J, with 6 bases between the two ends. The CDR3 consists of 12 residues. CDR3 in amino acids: CASSQESLTQYF. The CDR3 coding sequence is TGCGCCAGCAGCCAAGAGTCTTTGACCCAGTACTTC.

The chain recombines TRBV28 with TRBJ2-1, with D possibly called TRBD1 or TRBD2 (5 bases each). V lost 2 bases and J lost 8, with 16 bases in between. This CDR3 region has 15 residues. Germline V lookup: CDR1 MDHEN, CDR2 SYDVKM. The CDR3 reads CASSLGALRGHEQFF. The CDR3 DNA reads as TGTGCCAGCAGTTTAGGGGCCCTTCGGGGACATGAGCAGTTCTTC. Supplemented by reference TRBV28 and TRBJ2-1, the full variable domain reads DVKVTQSSRYLVKRTGEKVFLECVQDMDHENMFWYRQDPGLGLRLIYFSYDVKMKEKGDIPEGYSVSREKKERFSLILESASTNQTSMYLCASSLGALRGHEQFFGPGTRLTVL.

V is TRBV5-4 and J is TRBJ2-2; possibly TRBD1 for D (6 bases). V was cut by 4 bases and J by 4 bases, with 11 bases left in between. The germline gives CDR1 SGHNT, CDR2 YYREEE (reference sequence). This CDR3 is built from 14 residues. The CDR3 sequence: CASSPRQVTGELFF. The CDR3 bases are TGTGCCAGCAGCCCAAGACAGGTCACCGGGGAGCTGTTTTTT. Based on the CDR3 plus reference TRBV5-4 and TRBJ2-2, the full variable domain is ETGVTQSPTHLIKTRGQQVTLRCSSQSGHNTVSWYQQALGQGPQFIFQYYREEENGRGNFPPRFSGLQFPNYSSELNVNALELDDSALYLCASSPRQVTGELFFGEGSRLTVL.

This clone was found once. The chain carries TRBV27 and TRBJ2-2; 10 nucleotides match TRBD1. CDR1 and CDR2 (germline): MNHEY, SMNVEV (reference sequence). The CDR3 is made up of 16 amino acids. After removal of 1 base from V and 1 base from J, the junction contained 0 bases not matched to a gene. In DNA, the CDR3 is TGTGCCAGCAGTTTATGGACAGGGGGGAACACCGGGGAGCTGTTTTTT. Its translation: CASSLWTGGNTGELFF.

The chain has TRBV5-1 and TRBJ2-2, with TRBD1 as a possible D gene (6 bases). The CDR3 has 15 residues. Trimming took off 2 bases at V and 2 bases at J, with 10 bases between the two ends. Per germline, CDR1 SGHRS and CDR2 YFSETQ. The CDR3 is CASSLRTDNTGELFF. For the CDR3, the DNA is TGCGCCAGCAGCTTAAGGACAGATAACACCGGGGAGCTGTTTTTT.

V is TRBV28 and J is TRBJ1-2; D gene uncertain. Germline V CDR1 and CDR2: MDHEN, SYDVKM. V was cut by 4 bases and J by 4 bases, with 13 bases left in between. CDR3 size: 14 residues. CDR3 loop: CASSSGMRVYGYTF. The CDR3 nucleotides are TGTGCCAGCAGTTCGGGGATGCGCGTCTATGGCTACACCTTC.

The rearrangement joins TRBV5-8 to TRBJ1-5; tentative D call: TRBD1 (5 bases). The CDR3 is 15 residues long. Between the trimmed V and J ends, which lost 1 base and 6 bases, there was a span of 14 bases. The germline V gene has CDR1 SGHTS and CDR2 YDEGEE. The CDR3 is CASSLKGSVGQPQHF. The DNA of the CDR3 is TGTGCCAGCAGCTTGAAGGGGTCAGTTGGTCAGCCCCAGCATTTT.

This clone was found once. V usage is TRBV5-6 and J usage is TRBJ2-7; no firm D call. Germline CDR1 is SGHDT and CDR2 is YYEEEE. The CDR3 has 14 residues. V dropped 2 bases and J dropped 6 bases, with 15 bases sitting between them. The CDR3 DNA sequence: TGTGCCAGCAGCTTCGCGGAGCTTTGGGGCGAGCAGTACTTC. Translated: CASSFAELWGEQYF.

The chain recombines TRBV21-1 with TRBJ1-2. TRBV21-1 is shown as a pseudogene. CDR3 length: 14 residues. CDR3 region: CASSKGTGNYGYTF. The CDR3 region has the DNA TGTGCCAGCAGCAAGGGGACGGGTAACTATGGCTACACCTTC.

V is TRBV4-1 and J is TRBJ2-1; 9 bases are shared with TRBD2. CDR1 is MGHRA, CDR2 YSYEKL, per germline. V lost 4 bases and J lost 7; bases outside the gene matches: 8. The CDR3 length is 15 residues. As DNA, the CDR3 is TGCGCCAGCAGCCCAGTAGGACTAGCGCCGAATGAGCAGTTCTTC. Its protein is CASSPVGLAPNEQFF.